What follows are 3 T cell receptor beta chains derived from one specimen sequenced in a study of blood T cell repertoires in COVID-19 (dated by TCRdb to the early 2020s). The protocol used for the library was the immunoSEQ multiplex PCR assay. The table comes from immuneACCESS by way of TCRdb, which keeps in-frame sequences with V and J called. Part of the clones is missing from these tables; in studies checked, under half for an unresolved V gene and the rest for unknown reasons. The sample contains about 190,000 clones, about nine tenths of them found a single time. In total, the top ten clones hold around 1.9% of the sample. Sequenced sample: peripheral blood. The receptor source for this set is a man aged 65 to 85 with active or convalescent COVID-19.

The rearrangement joins TRBV28 to TRBJ1-6; TRBD1 matches at 7 bases. The CDR3 runs 17 residues. The J segment lost 11 bases and the V segment lost 3 bases, leaving 16 bases of the junction unmatched. Germline V CDR1 and CDR2: MDHEN, SYDVKM. DNA for the CDR3: TGTGCCAGCAGTTTCCCGTCTGGAGGGGGCCCGTGGGCACCCCTCCACTTT. Protein product: CASSFPSGGGPWAPLHF.

The chain employs TRBV27 and TRBJ2-5, with D uncertain. Germline CDR1 MNHEY, CDR2 SMNVEV (reference sequence). The CDR3 extends over 12 amino acids. The germline V and J ends were trimmed by 6 bases and 5 bases, with 10 bases remaining between them. The CDR3 nucleotides read TGTGCCAGCAGAACAGTAAAGGAGACCCAGTACTTC. This translates into CASRTVKETQYF.

This clone has a single count. The CDR3 protein is CASSYQDYSGNTIYF. The CDR3 DNA reads as TGTGCCAGCAGTTACCAGGATTACTCTGGAAACACCATATATTTT. The rearrangement uses TRBV6-6 and TRBJ1-3; D is ambiguous. The CDR3 has 15 residues. With 2 bases removed from V and 0 bases from J, the gap between germline ends came to 8 bases. Germline-derived CDR1 and CDR2 are MNHNY and SVGAGI (reference sequence).